These T cell receptor beta chains were read from a single sample in a study of T cell repertoires and HLA-DP antigens. Sequenced by immunoSEQ multiplex PCR; TCRdb stores in-frame clones only, minus some. The profile shows 3,600 or so clones, around 76% of them singletons. The sample comprised CD137- CD4+ T cells from cultured PBMCs. The source is a young woman in good health and CMV-seronegative. Both conserved end residues are part of each CDR3. The order of the fields is D gene, V gene, clone size, J gene, CDR3 protein, CDR3 DNA. D genes are given only for firm matches. Part of the rows lack a size; the others show once, few, many or a class for expanded clones.

-	TRBV18	few	TRBJ2-5	CASSPPEKPGTQYF	TGTGCCAGCTCACCACCGGAGAAACCGGGGACCCAGTACTTC
-	TRBV6-5	-	TRBJ1-4	CASSKNEKLFF	TGTGCCAGCAGTAAAAATGAAAAACTGTTTTTT
TRBD2	TRBV29-1	few	TRBJ2-4	CSVARTSGRLDIQYF	TGCAGCGTTGCCCGGACTAGCGGGAGACTCGACATTCAGTACTTC
-	TRBV5-1	-	TRBJ1-1	CASSLGDWTTNTEAFF	TGCGCCAGCAGCTTGGGAGATTGGACAACGAACACTGAAGCTTTCTTT
-	TRBV28	-	TRBJ2-7	CASSRTSYEQYF	TGTGCCAGCAGCCGAACTTCCTACGAGCAGTACTTC
-	TRBV5-6	-	TRBJ1-3	CASSSFVAPGNTIYF	TGTGCCAGCAGCTCCTTTGTCGCCCCTGGAAACACCATATATTTT
TRBD2	TRBV19	medium-sized	TRBJ2-5	CASSTTSGGATQYF	TGTGCCAGTAGTACCACTAGCGGGGGGGCGACCCAGTACTTC
-	TRBV6-5	once	TRBJ1-5	CASSWRVGVNQPQHF	TGTGCCAGCAGTTGGAGGGTTGGGGTCAATCAGCCCCAGCATTTT
-	TRBV4-2	-	TRBJ2-1	CASSQDLSATYNEQFF	TGTGCCAGCAGCCAAGATCTAAGTGCTACCTACAATGAGCAGTTCTTC
TRBD1	TRBV29-1	-	TRBJ1-1	CSVDDRGGRTEAFF	TGCAGCGTTGACGACAGGGGAGGTAGAACTGAAGCTTTCTTT
TRBD2	TRBV27	-	TRBJ2-5	CASTLLADGGETQYF	TGTGCCAGCACTTTACTAGCGGATGGGGGAGAGACCCAGTACTTC
-	TRBV7-8	medium-sized	TRBJ1-5	CASSLESFNQPQHF	TGTGCCAGCAGCTTAGAATCCTTTAATCAGCCCCAGCATTTT
-	TRBV18	-	TRBJ1-2	CASSHPGRDYGYTF	TGTGCCAGCTCCCACCCAGGCAGGGACTATGGCTACACCTTC
TRBD1	TRBV2	-	TRBJ2-2	CATGTPGQGARTGELFF	TGTGCCACAGGGACACCGGGACAGGGGGCAAGGACCGGGGAGCTGTTTTTT
-	TRBV11-1	-	TRBJ2-1	CASSLGSLRYNEQFF	TGTGCCAGCAGCTTAGGCTCGCTTCGGTACAATGAGCAGTTCTTC
-	TRBV2	-	TRBJ2-3	CASRVGDAQYF	TGTGCCAGCAGGGTAGGAGATGCGCAGTATTTT
TRBD1	TRBV6-6	once	TRBJ1-5	CASSYSDRGDNQPQHF	TGTGCCAGCAGTTACTCCGACAGGGGTGACAATCAGCCCCAGCATTTT
-	TRBV6-6	-	TRBJ1-5	CASGGQPQHF	TGTGCCAGCGGGGGCCAGCCCCAGCATTTT
-	TRBV6-5	medium-sized	TRBJ1-1	CARRGTEAFF	TGTGCCAGGCGGGGGACTGAAGCTTTCTTT
TRBD2	TRBV14	-	TRBJ2-2	CASSQGRGYTGELFF	TGTGCCAGCAGCCAAGGGCGGGGGTACACCGGGGAGCTGTTTTTT
-	TRBV6-4	-	TRBJ2-3	CASSGDITDTQYF	TGTGCCAGCAGTGGGGACATCACAGATACGCAGTATTTT
-	TRBV6-5	-	TRBJ2-6	CASSYSGANVLTF	TGTGCCAGCAGTTATTCTGGGGCCAACGTCCTGACTTTC
-	TRBV18	-	TRBJ1-2	CASSQTLTGHPQRGYTF	TGTGCCAGCTCACAAACGCTTACGGGACACCCTCAGCGAGGCTACACCTTC
TRBD1	TRBV29-1	-	TRBJ2-3	CSVQGRGQGSTDTQYF	TGCAGCGTCCAAGGACGGGGACAGGGATCAACAGATACGCAGTATTTT
-	TRBV18	-	TRBJ2-3	CASSPSRYTDTQYF	TGTGCCAGCTCACCGTCGAGGTACACAGATACGCAGTATTTT
TRBD1	TRBV4-1	-	TRBJ2-6	CASSQGNQGALSGANVLTF	TGCGCCAGCAGCCAAGGCAATCAGGGGGCCCTCTCTGGGGCCAACGTCCTGACTTTC
TRBD2	TRBV29-1	medium-sized	TRBJ2-7	CSVESESGRAYEQYF	TGCAGCGTTGAATCTGAAAGCGGGAGAGCCTACGAGCAGTACTTC
-	TRBV19	-	TRBJ2-3	CASSILAGFTDTQYF	TGTGCCAGTAGTATATTGGCAGGGTTCACAGATACGCAGTATTTT
TRBD1	TRBV7-6	-	TRBJ2-2	CASSPGQGRAKFTGELFF	TGTGCCAGCAGCCCCGGACAGGGGCGGGCGAAATTCACCGGGGAGCTGTTTTTT
TRBD2	TRBV7-3	-	TRBJ2-3	CASSLAPRLAGGVSDTQYF	TGTGCCAGCAGCTTAGCCCCACGACTAGCGGGAGGTGTCTCAGATACGCAGTATTTT
-	TRBV7-9	medium-sized	TRBJ2-1	CASSTRHTPSSYNEQFF	TGTGCCAGCAGCACCCGACACACCCCGAGCTCCTACAATGAGCAGTTCTTC
TRBD1	TRBV11-2	-	TRBJ2-5	CASRDRDRGGETQYF	TGTGCCAGCAGGGACCGGGACAGGGGTGGAGAGACCCAGTACTTC
TRBD1	TRBV27	-	TRBJ1-5	CASSPLDRGYNQPQHF	TGTGCCAGCAGTCCCCTGGACAGGGGCTACAATCAGCCCCAGCATTTT
-	TRBV2	-	TRBJ1-1	CASSNQGNTEAFF	TGTGCCAGCAGTAACCAGGGAAACACTGAAGCTTTCTTT
-	TRBV7-8	-	TRBJ1-5	CASSLQLGPNQPQHF	TGTGCCAGCAGCCTACAATTAGGCCCCAATCAGCCCCAGCATTTT
TRBD1	TRBV6-6	-	TRBJ2-5	CASSYSTGGETQYF	TGTGCCAGCAGTTACTCAACAGGGGGAGAGACCCAGTACTTC
TRBD1	TRBV6-5	-	TRBJ1-2	CASIVAPGQGELYTF	TGTGCCAGCATTGTTGCTCCGGGACAGGGAGAACTCTACACCTTC